This T cell receptor beta chain comes out of a study of T cells in Graves' hyperthyroidism and ophthalmopathy. There were TCR beta CDR3 regions amplified from RNA transcripts. The primer set for the first-round RT-PCR of the TCR CDR3 was HTBI. TCRdb called the multiplex PCR reads again in MiXCR, with one record for every CDR3 protein. The data show approximately 690,000 distinct CDR3 sequences, roughly 20% seen once. This clonotype was detected only a few times. The antigen remains undetermined. The CDR3 loop spans 17 amino acids. Germline CDR1 reads MDHEN; CDR2 reads SYDVKM. Trimming took 7 bases from V and 8 from J, leaving 27 bases between them. Study-wide findings and caveats: Ophthalmopathy was told apart from stable hyperthyroidism by a 13 V-J model.

The sample taken for sequencing was blood. This TCR was recovered from a man aged 30 to 39 with Graves' ophthalmopathy. V is TRBV28 and J is TRBJ2-1; D may be TRBD1 (5 bases). The DNA of the CDR3 is TGTGCCAGCACCGCATTGGGTCTCAGTTCAGGGTTCGATGAGCAGTTCTTC. Translation gives CASTALGLSSGFDEQFF. The whole variable domain, filled in from reference TRBV28 and TRBJ2-1, reads DVKVTQSSRYLVKRTGEKVFLECVQDMDHENMFWYRQDPGLGLRLIYFSYDVKMKEKGDIPEGYSVSREKKERFSLILESASTNQTSMYLCASTALGLSSGFDEQFFGPGTRLTVL.